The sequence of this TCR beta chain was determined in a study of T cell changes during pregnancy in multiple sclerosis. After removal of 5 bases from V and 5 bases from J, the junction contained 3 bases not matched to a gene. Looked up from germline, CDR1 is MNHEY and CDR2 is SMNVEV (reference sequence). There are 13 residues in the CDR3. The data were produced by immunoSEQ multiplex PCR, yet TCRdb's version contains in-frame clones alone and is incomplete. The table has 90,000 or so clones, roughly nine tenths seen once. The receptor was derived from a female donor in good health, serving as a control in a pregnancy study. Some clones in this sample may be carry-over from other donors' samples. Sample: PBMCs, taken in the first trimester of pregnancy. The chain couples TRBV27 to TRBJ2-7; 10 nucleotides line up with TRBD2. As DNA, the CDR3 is TGTGCCAGCAGTCTCCTAGCGGGAGACGAGCAGTACTTC. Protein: CASSLLAGDEQYF.